This TCR beta chain was profiled in a study of blood T cell repertoires in COVID-19. Overall study: The cDNA or gDNA used as material had been derived from T cells, B-cell-depleted T cells, or PBMCs.

Assay: immunoSEQ multiplex PCR; the TCRdb copy retains only in-frame clones and omits some. This table has under 400,000 clones, 88% appearing once. The V and J ends lost 6 bases and 1 base, in that order; junction bases with no gene match: 4. Germline V gene lookup returns CDR1 SNHLY and CDR2 FYNNEI. This CDR3 spans 14 amino acids. Participants were aged 18 to 89 years, lived in over 20 US areas, and enrolled virtually. Clinical histories supplied by participants themselves formed the basis of cohort assignment. Within 2 weeks before study entry, exposed participants met a COVID-19 case. The specimen was PBMCs or T cells enriched from blood (not recorded which). This receptor was identified in a woman in her 30s who had been exposed to COVID-19. The chain joins TRBV2 to TRBJ1-2; 8 positions agree with TRBD1. CDR3 nucleotide sequence: TGTGCCAGCAGGGGACAGGAGGGTAACTATGGCTACACCTTC. Protein: CASRGQEGNYGYTF.